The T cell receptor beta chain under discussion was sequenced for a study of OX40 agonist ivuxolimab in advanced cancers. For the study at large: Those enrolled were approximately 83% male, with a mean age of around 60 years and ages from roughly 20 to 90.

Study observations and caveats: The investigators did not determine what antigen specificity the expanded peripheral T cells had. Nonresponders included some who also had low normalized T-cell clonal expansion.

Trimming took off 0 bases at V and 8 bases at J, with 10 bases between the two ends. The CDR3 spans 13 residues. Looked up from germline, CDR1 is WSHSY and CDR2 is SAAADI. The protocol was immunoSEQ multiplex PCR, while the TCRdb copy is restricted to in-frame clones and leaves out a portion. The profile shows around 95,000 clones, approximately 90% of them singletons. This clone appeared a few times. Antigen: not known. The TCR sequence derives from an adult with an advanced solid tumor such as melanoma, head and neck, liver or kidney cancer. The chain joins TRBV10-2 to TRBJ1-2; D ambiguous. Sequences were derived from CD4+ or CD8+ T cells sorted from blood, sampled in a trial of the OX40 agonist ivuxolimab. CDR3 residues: CASSESIYIGYTF. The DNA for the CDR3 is TGCGCCAGCAGTGAGTCGATCTATATAGGCTACACCTTC.